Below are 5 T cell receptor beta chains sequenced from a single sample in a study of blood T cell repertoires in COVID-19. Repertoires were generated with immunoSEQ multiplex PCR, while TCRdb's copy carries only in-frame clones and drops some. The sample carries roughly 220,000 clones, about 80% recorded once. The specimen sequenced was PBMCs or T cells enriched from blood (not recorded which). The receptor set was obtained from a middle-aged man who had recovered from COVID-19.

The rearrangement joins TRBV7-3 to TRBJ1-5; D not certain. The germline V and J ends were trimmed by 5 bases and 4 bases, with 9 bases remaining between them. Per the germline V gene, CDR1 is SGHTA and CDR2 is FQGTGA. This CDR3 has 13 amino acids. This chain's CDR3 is CASSRGSNQPQHF. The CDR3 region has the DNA TGTGCCAGCAGCCGAGGGTCTAATCAGCCCCAGCATTTT.

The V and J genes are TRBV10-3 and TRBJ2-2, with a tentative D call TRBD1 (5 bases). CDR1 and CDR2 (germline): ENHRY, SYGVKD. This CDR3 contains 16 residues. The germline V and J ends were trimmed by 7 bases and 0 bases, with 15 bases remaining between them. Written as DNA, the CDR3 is TGTGCCATCAAGGGGCAGGCAGCCCCGAACACCGGGGAGCTGTTTTTT. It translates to CAIKGQAAPNTGELFF.

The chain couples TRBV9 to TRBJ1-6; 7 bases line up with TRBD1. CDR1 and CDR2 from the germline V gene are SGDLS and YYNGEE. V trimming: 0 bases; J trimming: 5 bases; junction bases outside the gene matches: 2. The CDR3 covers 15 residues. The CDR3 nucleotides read TGTGCCAGCAGCGTAGACAGGGGCCATAATTCACCCCTCCACTTT. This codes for CASSVDRGHNSPLHF.

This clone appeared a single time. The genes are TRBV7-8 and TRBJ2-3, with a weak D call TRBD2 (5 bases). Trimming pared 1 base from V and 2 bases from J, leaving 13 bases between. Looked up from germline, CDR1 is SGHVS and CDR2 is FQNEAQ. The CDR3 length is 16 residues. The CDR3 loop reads CASSLVFSANTDTQYF. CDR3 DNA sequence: TGTGCCAGCAGCTTAGTCTTTAGCGCGAACACAGATACGCAGTATTTT.

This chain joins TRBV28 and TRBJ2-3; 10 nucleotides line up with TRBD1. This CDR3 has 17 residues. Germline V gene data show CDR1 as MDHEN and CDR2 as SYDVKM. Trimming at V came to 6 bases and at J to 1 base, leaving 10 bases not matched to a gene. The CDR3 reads CASSHSPGTGGTDTQYF. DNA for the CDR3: TGTGCCAGCAGCCACTCCCCGGGGACAGGGGGCACAGATACGCAGTATTTT.